A selection of T cell receptor beta chains follows, all from one sample in a study of blood T cell repertoires in COVID-19. This table comes from immunoSEQ multiplex PCR, and its TCRdb copy is limited to in-frame clones, with some not included. The table has about 180,000 clones, 87% seen once. Sequences were obtained from PBMCs or T cells enriched from blood (not recorded which). These TCRs come from a human donor with acute COVID-19. The donor label of this sample is uncertain. Both conserved end residues are trimmed from each CDR3. Each record gives: clone size, V gene, J gene, CDR3 protein. Only some rows state a clone size, as once, few, many or a class for expanded clones.

abundance: -; v_gene: TRBV10-3; j_gene: TRBJ2-7; CDR3aa: AISALPPGGYEQY
abundance: few; v_gene: TRBV7-2; j_gene: TRBJ1-2; CDR3aa: ASTPRGDGYT
abundance: -; v_gene: TRBV11-2; j_gene: TRBJ1-1; CDR3aa: ASSSGQGVAEAF
abundance: once; v_gene: TRBV7-6; j_gene: TRBJ2-5; CDR3aa: ASSRDRGQETQY
abundance: -; v_gene: TRBV11-1; j_gene: TRBJ2-3; CDR3aa: ATSREDTQY
abundance: -; v_gene: TRBV9; j_gene: TRBJ2-1; CDR3aa: ASSPRQGKYNEQF
abundance: once; v_gene: TRBV10-3; j_gene: TRBJ2-3; CDR3aa: AISGGREADTQY
abundance: -; v_gene: TRBV2; j_gene: TRBJ1-6; CDR3aa: ASTMAAGRNSPLH
abundance: -; v_gene: TRBV19; j_gene: TRBJ1-4; CDR3aa: ASSTGRLNEKLF
abundance: -; v_gene: TRBV5-4; j_gene: TRBJ2-3; CDR3aa: ASSRILAGVNTQY
abundance: -; v_gene: TRBV7-9; j_gene: TRBJ2-3; CDR3aa: ASSLGQVGY
abundance: -; v_gene: TRBV10-3; j_gene: TRBJ1-1; CDR3aa: AISESWALREAF
abundance: -; v_gene: TRBV6-2/TRBV6-3; j_gene: TRBJ2-5; CDR3aa: ASSATGIPGPQY
abundance: -; v_gene: TRBV7-9; j_gene: TRBJ2-4; CDR3aa: ASSLGDWGTIAKNIQY
abundance: -; v_gene: TRBV30; j_gene: TRBJ1-1; CDR3aa: AWSLAPQGARGTEAF
abundance: -; v_gene: TRBV6-5; j_gene: TRBJ1-1; CDR3aa: ASSQGTNTEAF
abundance: -; v_gene: TRBV3-1/TRBV3-2; j_gene: TRBJ2-2; CDR3aa: ASSRTSEAGELF
abundance: once; v_gene: TRBV29-1; j_gene: TRBJ2-3; CDR3aa: SVEEDRTGRTDTQY
abundance: -; v_gene: TRBV7-9; j_gene: TRBJ1-1; CDR3aa: ASSFTGEGDTEAF
abundance: -; v_gene: TRBV19; j_gene: TRBJ1-5; CDR3aa: ASSRTGFNQPQH
abundance: -; v_gene: TRBV19; j_gene: TRBJ1-1; CDR3aa: ASTGGTANTEAF
abundance: -; v_gene: TRBV9; j_gene: TRBJ2-7; CDR3aa: ASSGGTGGFEQY
abundance: -; v_gene: TRBV5-1; j_gene: TRBJ2-3; CDR3aa: ASSSGLYTDTQY
abundance: -; v_gene: TRBV29-1; j_gene: TRBJ2-1; CDR3aa: SVEDPDRTDDEQF
abundance: -; v_gene: TRBV10-2; j_gene: TRBJ2-4; CDR3aa: ASSDIPGGKNIQY
abundance: -; v_gene: TRBV6-5; j_gene: TRBJ1-4; CDR3aa: ASRKGARDDEKLF
abundance: -; v_gene: TRBV4-3; j_gene: TRBJ1-3; CDR3aa: ASSQDPQGGGNTIY
abundance: -; v_gene: TRBV7-9; j_gene: TRBJ1-1; CDR3aa: ASGRGANTEAF
abundance: -; v_gene: TRBV14; j_gene: TRBJ2-1; CDR3aa: ASSRSSGGANEQF